This TCR beta chain is from a study of blood T cell repertoires in COVID-19. CDR3 size: 15 residues. The V gene's germline CDR1 is MNHEY and CDR2 SVGEGT. The V gene lost 4 bases and the J gene lost 1 base, with 11 bases spanning the gap. Assay used: immunoSEQ multiplex PCR; TCRdb lists only in-frame clones, some missing. The data contain 300,000 to 400,000 clones, 70% to 90% of them singletons. This clone was counted a few times. V and J are TRBV6-2 or TRBV6-3 and TRBJ1-5, with D possibly matching TRBD1 (5 bases). This sequence originates from a middle-aged woman with acute COVID-19. The sequencing sample was made of PBMCs or T cells enriched from blood (not recorded which). The CDR3 is CASSSPQGSNQPQHF. CDR3 DNA sequence: TGTGCCAGCAGTTCGCCCCAGGGAAGCAATCAGCCCCAGCATTTT.